This T cell receptor (beta chain) was found in a study of identifying expanded T cells in peripheral blood. Assay used: immunoSEQ multiplex PCR; TCRdb lists only in-frame clones, some missing. This table has about 94,000 clones, approximately 86% appearing once. General study points: Differentially abundant clones: roughly 1.2 between replicates, 16.4 at two to three weeks, roughly 18 at four.

The junction had 14 bases not matched to a gene; V was cut back by 8 bases and J by 11 bases. The CDR3 consists of 14 residues. Germline CDR1 is SNHLY and CDR2 is FYNNEI. To note about this clone: The antigen remains unidentified.

The clonotype comes from a person aged 18 to 70 in good health. The source material was blood. The chain links TRBV2 to TRBJ1-1, with 10 bases identical to TRBD1. This CDR3 is CASSRGQGTVGAFF. Here the CDR3 DNA reads TGTGCCAGCTCGAGGGGACAGGGGACGGTCGGGGCTTTCTTT.